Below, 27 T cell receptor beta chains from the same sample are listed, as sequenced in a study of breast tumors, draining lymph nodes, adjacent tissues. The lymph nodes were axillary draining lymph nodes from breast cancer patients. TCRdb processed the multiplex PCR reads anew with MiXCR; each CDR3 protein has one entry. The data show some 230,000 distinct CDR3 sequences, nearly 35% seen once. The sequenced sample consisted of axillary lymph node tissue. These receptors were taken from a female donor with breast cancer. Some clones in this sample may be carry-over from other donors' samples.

CDR3 protein: CASSLVGGVETQYF. The CDR3 DNA reads TGTGCCAGCAGCCTAGTGGGGGGCGTCGAGACCCAGTACTTC. V and J are TRBV2 and TRBJ2-5, with D tentatively TRBD1 or TRBD2 (6 bases each). The V end lost 6 bases, the J end lost 5 bases, and 16 bases lay between the germline ends. CDR1 and CDR2 (germline): SNHLY, FYNNEI. The CDR3 contains 14 residues. Drawing the rest from reference TRBV2 and TRBJ2-5, the complete variable domain is EPEVTQTPSHQVTQMGQEVILRCVPISNHLYFYWYRQILGQKVEFLVSFYNNEISEKSEIFDDQFSVERPDGSNFTLKIRSTKLEDSAMYFCASSLVGGVETQYFGPGTRLLVL.

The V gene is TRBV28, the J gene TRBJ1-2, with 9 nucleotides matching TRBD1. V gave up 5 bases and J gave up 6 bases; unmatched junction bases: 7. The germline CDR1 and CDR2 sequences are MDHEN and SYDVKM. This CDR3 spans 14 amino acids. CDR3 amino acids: CASSTRDRAHGYTF. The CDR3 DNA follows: TGTGCCAGCAGTACCCGGGACAGGGCACATGGCTACACCTTC.

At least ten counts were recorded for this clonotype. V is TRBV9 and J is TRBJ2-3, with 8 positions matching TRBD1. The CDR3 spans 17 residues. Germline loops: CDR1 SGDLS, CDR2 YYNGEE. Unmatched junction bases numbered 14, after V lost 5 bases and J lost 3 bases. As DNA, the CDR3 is TGTGCCAGCAGTGCAAGACAGGGGCGAGCGAGTACAGATACGCAGTATTTT. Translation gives CASSARQGRASTDTQYF.

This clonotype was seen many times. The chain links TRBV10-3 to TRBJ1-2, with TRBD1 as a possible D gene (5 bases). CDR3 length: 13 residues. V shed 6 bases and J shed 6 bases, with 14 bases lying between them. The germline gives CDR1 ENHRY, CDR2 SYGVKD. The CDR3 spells CAIRGGEVNGYTF. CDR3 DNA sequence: TGTGCCATCAGGGGAGGGGAGGTCAATGGCTACACCTTC.

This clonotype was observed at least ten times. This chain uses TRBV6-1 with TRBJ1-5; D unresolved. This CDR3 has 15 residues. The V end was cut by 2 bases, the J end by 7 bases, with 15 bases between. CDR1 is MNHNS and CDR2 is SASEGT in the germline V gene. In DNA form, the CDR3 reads TGTGCCAGCAGTGAAAGTTCGGCAGAACGGCAGCCCCAGCATTTT. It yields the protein CASSESSAERQPQHF.

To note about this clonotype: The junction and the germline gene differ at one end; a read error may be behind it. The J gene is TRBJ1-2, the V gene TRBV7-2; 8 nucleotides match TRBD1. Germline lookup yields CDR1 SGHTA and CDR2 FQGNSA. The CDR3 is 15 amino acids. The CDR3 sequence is CASSLQTGASYGYPF. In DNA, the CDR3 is TGTGCCAGCAGCTTACAGACAGGGGCCTCCTATGGCTACCCCTTC.

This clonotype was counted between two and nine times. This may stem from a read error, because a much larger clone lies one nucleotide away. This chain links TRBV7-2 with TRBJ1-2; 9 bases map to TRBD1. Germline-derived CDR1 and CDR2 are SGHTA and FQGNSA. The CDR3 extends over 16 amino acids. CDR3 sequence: CASSLGPGQGLGGHTF. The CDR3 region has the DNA TGTGCCAGCAGCCTCGGGCCGGGACAGGGATTAGGTGGCCACACCTTC.

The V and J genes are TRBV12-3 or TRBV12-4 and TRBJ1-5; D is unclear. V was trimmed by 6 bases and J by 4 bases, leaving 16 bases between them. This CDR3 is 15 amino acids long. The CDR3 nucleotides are TGTGCCAGCAGGGCTCGGAAGGAGGGAAATCAGCCCCAGCATTTT. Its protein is CASRARKEGNQPQHF.

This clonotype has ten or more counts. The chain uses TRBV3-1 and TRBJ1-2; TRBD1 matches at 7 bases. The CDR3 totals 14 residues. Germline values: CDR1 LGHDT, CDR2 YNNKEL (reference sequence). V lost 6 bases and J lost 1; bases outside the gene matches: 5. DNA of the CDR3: TGTGCCAGCAGGCGACAGGGATTTAACTATGGCTACACCTTC. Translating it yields CASRRQGFNYGYTF.

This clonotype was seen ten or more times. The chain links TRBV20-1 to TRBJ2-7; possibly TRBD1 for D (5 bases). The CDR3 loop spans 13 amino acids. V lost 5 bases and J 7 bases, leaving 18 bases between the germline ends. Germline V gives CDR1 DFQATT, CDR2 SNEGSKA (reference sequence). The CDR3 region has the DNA TGCAGTGCTCACAATACAGGCTTGGGTGAGCAGTACTTC. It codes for CSAHNTGLGEQYF.

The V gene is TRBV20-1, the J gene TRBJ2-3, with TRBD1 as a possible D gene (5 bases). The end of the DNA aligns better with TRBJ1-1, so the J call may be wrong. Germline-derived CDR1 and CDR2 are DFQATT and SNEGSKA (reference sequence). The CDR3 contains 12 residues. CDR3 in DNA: TGCAGTGCTAGAGATTTGGCAGGGGAAGCTTTCTTT. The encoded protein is CSARDLAGEAFF.

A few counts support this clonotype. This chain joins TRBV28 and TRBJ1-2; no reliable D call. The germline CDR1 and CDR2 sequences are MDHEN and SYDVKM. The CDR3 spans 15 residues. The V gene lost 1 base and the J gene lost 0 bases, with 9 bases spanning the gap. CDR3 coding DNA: TGTGCCAGCAGTTTATTGATAGGGTCTAACTATGGCTACACCTTC. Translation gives CASSLLIGSNYGYTF.

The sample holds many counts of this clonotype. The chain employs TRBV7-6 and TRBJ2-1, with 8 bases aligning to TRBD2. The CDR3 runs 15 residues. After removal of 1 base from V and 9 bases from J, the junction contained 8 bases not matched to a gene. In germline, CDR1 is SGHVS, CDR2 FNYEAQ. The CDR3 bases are TGTGCCAGCAGCTTAGTTCTGCGGGAGGAGGGTGAGCAGTTCTTC. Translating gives CASSLVLREEGEQFF. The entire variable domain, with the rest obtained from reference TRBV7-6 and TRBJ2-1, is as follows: GAGVSQSPRYKVTKRGQDVALRCDPISGHVSLYWYRQALGQGPEFLTYFNYEAQQDKSGLPNDRFSAERPEGSISTLTIQRTEQRDSAMYRCASSLVLREEGEQFFGPGTRLTVL.

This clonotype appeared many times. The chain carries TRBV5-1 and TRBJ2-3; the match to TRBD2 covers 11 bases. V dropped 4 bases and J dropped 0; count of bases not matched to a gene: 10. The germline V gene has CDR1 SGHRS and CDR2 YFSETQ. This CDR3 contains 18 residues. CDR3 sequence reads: CASSPGQGLAVSTDTQYF. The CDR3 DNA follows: TGCGCCAGCAGCCCCGGACAGGGACTAGCGGTTAGCACAGATACGCAGTATTTT.

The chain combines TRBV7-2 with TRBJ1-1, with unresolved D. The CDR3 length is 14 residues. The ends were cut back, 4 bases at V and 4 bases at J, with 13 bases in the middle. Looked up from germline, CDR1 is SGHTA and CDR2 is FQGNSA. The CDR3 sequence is CASSSGVRGTEAFF. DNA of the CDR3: TGTGCCAGCAGCTCCGGAGTCCGGGGCACTGAAGCTTTCTTT.

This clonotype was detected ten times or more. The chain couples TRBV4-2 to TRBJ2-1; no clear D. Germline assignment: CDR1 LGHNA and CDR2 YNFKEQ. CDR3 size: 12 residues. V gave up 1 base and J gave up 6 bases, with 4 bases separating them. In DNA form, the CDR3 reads TGTGCCAGCAGCCAAGTTGGCAATGAGCAGTTCTTC. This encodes CASSQVGNEQFF.

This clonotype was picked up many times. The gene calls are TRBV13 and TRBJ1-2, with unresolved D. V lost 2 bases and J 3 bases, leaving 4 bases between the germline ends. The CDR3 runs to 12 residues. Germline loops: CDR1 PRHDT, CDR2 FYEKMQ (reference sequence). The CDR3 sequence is CASSLTDYGYTF. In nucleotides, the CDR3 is TGTGCCAGCAGCTTAACAGACTATGGCTACACCTTC.

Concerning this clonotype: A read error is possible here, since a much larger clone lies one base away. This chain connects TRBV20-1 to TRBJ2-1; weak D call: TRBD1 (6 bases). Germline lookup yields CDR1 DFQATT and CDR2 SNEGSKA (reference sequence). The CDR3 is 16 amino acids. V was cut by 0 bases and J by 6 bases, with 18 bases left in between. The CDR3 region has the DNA TGCAGTGCTAGAGACCCAGGGGAGAGGAGCGGCAATGAGCAGTTCTTC. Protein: CSARDPGERSGNEQFF.

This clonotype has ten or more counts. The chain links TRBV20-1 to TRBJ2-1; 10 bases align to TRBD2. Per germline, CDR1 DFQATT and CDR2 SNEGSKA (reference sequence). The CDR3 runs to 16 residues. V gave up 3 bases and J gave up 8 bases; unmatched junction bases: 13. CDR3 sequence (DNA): TGCAGTGCTAGTCTTCAGCTAGCGGGAGCGTTGTATGAGCAGTTCTTC. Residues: CSASLQLAGALYEQFF.

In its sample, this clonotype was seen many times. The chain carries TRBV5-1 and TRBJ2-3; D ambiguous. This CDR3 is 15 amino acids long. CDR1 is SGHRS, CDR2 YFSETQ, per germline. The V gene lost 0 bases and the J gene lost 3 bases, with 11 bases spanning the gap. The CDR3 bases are TGCGCCAGCAGCTTGGTAGAGAGGAGTACAGATACGCAGTATTTT. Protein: CASSLVERSTDTQYF.

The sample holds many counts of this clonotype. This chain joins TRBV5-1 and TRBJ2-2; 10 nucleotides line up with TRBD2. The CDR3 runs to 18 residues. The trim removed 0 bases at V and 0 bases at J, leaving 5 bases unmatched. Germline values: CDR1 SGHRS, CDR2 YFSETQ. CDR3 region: CASSLAVAGGTNTGELFF. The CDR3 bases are TGCGCCAGCAGCTTGGCAGTAGCGGGAGGAACGAACACCGGGGAGCTGTTTTTT.

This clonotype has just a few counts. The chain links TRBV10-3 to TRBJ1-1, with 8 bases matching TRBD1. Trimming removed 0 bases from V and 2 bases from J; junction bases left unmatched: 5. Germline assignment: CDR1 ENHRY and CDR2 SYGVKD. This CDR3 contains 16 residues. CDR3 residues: CAISESEDRENTEAFF. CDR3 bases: TGTGCCATCAGTGAGTCTGAGGACAGGGAAAACACTGAAGCTTTCTTT.

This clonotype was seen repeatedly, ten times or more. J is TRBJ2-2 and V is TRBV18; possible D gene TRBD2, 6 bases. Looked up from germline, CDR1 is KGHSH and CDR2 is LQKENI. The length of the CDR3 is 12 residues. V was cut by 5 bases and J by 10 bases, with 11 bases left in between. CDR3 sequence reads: CASSSQRAELFF. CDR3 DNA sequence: TGTGCCAGCTCATCACAGCGGGCGGAGCTGTTTTTT.

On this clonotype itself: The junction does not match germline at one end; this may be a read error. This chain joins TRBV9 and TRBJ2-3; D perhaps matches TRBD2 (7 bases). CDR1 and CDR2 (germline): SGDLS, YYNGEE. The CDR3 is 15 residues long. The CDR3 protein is CASGGGGGRADTPYF. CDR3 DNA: TGTGCCAGCGGGGGGGGGGGGGGCCGGGCAGATACGCCGTATTTT.

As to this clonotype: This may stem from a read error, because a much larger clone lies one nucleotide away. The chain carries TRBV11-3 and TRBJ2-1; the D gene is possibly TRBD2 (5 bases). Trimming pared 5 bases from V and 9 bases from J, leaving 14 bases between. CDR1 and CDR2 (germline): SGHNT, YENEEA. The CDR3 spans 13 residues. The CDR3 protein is CASSLTSGTEQFF. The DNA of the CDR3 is TGTGCCAGCAGCCTAACGAGCGGTACTGAGCAGTTCTTC.

The CDR3 bases are TGTGCCACCAGTGATTCCAGGACTAGCGGGAGGCAAGAGACCCAGTACTTC. Its translation is CATSDSRTSGRQETQYF. The chain is built from TRBV24-1 and TRBJ2-5, with 14 bases identical to TRBD2. Trimming at V came to 2 bases and at J to 2 bases, leaving 3 bases not matched to a gene. CDR3 length equals 17 residues. Germline V gene sequence: CDR1 KGHDR, CDR2 SFDVKD.

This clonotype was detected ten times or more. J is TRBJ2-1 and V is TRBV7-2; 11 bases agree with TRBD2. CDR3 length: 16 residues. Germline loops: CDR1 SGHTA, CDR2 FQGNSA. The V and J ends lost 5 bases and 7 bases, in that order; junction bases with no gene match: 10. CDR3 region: CASSRGLAGGGNEQFF. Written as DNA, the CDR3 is TGTGCCAGCAGCCGCGGGCTAGCGGGAGGAGGTAATGAGCAGTTCTTC.